This T cell receptor (beta chain) originates from a study of identical twins. Template switching added a universal primer site, and cDNA bore unique molecular identifiers. TCRdb fed the 5' RACE reads into MiXCR, producing one record per CDR3 protein. Altogether 1.5 million to 2 million distinct CDR3 sequences are present, under 35% being singletons, with the ten largest covering approximately 0.25%. Comment on this clonotype: Its antigen is unidentified. At one boundary the junction diverges from the germline segment, which might be a read error.

Whole-study results and caveats: Invariant MAIT and iNKT cells are populations that could partly confound zero-insertion analyses. Abundant beta clonotypes from cord blood had fewer insertions, unlike memory repertoires, which showed none.

Germline loops: CDR1 MNHEY, CDR2 SMNVEV (reference sequence). The CDR3 covers 14 residues. Among all donors, each was a healthy Caucasian. V is TRBV27 and J is TRBJ1-1; D unresolved. The sample was cord blood. The TCR was taken from a newborn girl in good health. CDR3 nucleotides: TGTGCCAGCTTAGAAACATACGGCAACACTGAGGCTTTCTTT. Translation gives CASLETYGNTEAFF.